The rows below give T cell receptor beta chains drawn from one sample of a study of T cell repertoires in cytomegalovirus infection. TCRdb recomputed calls from the reads with MiXCR, one row per CDR3 protein. The sample contains around 170,000 distinct CDR3 sequences, over 13% of which appear only once. Material: PBMCs. These receptors were collected from a human donor in good health (CMV status not recorded). Some clones in this sample may be carry-over from other donors' samples. CDR3s include the opening cysteine and the closing phenylalanine or tryptophan. The D gene is left open where the match is weak. Size values are once, few and many counts, or a class for expanded clones, and some rows have none.

>many|TRBV7-9|16|.|TRBJ1-1
TGTGCCAGCAGGCCTGTCGGGGCAGGGATGAACACTGAAGCTTTCTTT
CASRPVGAGMNTEAFF
>few|TRBV5-1|15|TRBD1|TRBJ2-7
TGCGCCAGCAGCGGGGACAGGGTTAGTCCCTACGAGCAGTACTTC
CASSGDRVSPYEQYF
>many|TRBV7-2|13|.|TRBJ1-5
TGTGCCAGCAGCTTCAGAGAAAATCAGCCCCAGCATTTT
CASSFRENQPQHF
>few|TRBV20-1|15|TRBD1|TRBJ2-7
TGCAGTGCTAGAGATGGACAGGAGGTCCTCTACGAGCAGTACTTC
CSARDGQEVLYEQYF
>few|TRBV6-2/TRBV6-3|16|TRBD1|TRBJ2-3
TGTGCCAGCAGTTCAGGACAGGGGCCCAGCACAGATACGCAGTATTTT
CASSSGQGPSTDTQYF
>.|TRBV2|12|TRBD1|TRBJ1-2
TGTGCCAGCGGGACAGCTAACTATGGCTACACCTTC
CASGTANYGYTF
>few|TRBV5-1|14|.|TRBJ2-1
TGCGCCAGCAGCCCCGAACCCCTCGTCAATGAGCAGTTCTTC
CASSPEPLVNEQFF
>.|TRBV19|15|TRBD2|TRBJ2-1
TGTGCCAGTAGCGTGACTAGCGGTACCTACAATGAGCAGTTCTTC
CASSVTSGTYNEQFF
>many|TRBV7-3|12|.|TRBJ2-3
TGTGCCAGCAGCCGTAGCACAGATACGCAGTATTTT
CASSRSTDTQYF
>.|TRBV20-1|12|.|TRBJ2-3
TGCAGTCAGGCACTTTCCACAGATACGCAGTATTTT
CSQALSTDTQYF
>many|TRBV7-2|16|TRBD2|TRBJ2-5
TGTGCCAGCAGCTTGGCCGGGGCTAGCGGGCAAGAGACCCAGTACTTC
CASSLAGASGQETQYF
>.|TRBV29-1|13|.|TRBJ2-1
TGCAGCGTTGCGAACCCCGGGGCCAATGAGCAGTTCTTC
CSVANPGANEQFF
>few|TRBV4-3|13|.|TRBJ1-2
TGCGCCAGCAGCCATCCTCTGGGGGATGGCTACACCTTC
CASSHPLGDGYTF
>many|TRBV7-8|16|.|TRBJ2-1
TGTGCCAGCAGCGCACGCAGGGGGGTAAGGATCAATGAGCAGTTCTTC
CASSARRGVRINEQFF
>.|TRBV20-1|14|.|TRBJ2-1
TGCAGTGCTAGAGATCGTTTGGCATACAATGAGCAGTTCTTC
CSARDRLAYNEQFF
>.|TRBV18|13|.|TRBJ2-2
TGTGCCAGCTCCCCGAGCCGAACCGGGGAGCTGTTTTTT
CASSPSRTGELFF
>few|TRBV13|15|TRBD1|TRBJ1-2
TGTGCCAGCAGCTCCCGACAGGGTTCTAACTATGGCTACACCTTC
CASSSRQGSNYGYTF
>many|TRBV7-2|15|.|TRBJ2-3
TGTGCCAGCAGCTTAGGCAGCGGCAAAAGGGATACGCAGTATTTT
CASSLGSGKRDTQYF
>many|TRBV6-1|15|TRBD2|TRBJ2-3
TGTGCCAGCAGTTTGGGGACTAGCGTGACAGATACGCAGTATTTT
CASSLGTSVTDTQYF
>.|TRBV19|14|.|TRBJ2-3
TGTGCCAGTAAAGACGGCCAATACACAGATACGCAGTATTTT
CASKDGQYTDTQYF